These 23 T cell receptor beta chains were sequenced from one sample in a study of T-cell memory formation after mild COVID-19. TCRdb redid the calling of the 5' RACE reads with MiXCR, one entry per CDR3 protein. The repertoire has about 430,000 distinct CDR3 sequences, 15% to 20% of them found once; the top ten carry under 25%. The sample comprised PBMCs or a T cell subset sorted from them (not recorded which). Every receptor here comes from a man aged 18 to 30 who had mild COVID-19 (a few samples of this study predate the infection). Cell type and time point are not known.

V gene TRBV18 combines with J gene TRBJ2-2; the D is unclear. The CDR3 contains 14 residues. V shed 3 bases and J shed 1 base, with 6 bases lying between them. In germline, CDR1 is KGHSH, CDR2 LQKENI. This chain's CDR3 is CASSPIQNTGELFF. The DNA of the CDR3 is TGTGCCAGCTCACCGATTCAGAACACCGGGGAGCTGTTTTTT. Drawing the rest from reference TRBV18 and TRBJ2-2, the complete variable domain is NAGVMQNPRHLVRRRGQEARLRCSPMKGHSHVYWYRQLPEEGLKFMVYLQKENIIDESGMPKERFSAEFPKEGPSILRIQQVVRGDSAAYFCASSPIQNTGELFFGEGSRLTVL.

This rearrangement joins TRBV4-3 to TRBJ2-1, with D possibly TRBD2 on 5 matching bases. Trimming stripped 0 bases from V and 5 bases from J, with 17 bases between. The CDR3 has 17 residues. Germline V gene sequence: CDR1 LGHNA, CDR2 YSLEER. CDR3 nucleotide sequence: TGCGCCAGCAGCCAAGATATAGGACTCCGTCCTGACAATGAGCAGTTCTTC. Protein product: CASSQDIGLRPDNEQFF.

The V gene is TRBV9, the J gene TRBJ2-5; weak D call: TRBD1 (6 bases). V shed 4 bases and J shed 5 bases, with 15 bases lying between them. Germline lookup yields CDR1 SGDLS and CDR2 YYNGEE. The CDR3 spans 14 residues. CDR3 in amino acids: CASSPRQVSETQYF. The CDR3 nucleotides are TGTGCCAGCAGCCCCAGACAGGTCTCGGAGACCCAGTACTTC.

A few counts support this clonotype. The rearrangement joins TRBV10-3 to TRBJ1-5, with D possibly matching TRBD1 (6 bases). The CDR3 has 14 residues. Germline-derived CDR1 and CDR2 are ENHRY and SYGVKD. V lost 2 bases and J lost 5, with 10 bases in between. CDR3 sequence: CAISEGGGDQPQHF. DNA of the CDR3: TGTGCCATCAGTGAGGGGGGGGGCGATCAGCCCCAGCATTTT.

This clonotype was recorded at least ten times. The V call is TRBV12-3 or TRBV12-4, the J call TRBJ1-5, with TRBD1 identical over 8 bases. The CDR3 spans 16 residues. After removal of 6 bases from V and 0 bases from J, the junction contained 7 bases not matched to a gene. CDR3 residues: CASSPTGGRSNQPQHF. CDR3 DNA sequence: TGTGCCAGCAGCCCTACAGGGGGACGTAGCAATCAGCCCCAGCATTTT.

The CDR3 bases are TGCGCCAGCAGCCCCACGGCAGGGTCCTTGAACACTGAAGCTTTCTTT. This sequence encodes CASSPTAGSLNTEAFF. The chain couples TRBV4-3 to TRBJ1-1, with D possibly being TRBD1 (5 bases). The CDR3 is made up of 16 amino acids. Germline-derived CDR1 and CDR2 are LGHNA and YSLEER. V shed 4 bases and J shed 0 bases, with 15 bases lying between them.

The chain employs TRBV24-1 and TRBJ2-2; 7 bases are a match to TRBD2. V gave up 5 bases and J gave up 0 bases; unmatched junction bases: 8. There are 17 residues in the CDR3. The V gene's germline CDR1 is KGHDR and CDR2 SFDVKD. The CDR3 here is CATSASSGEANTGELFF. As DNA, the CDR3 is TGTGCCACCAGTGCTTCCAGCGGGGAGGCGAACACCGGGGAGCTGTTTTTT.

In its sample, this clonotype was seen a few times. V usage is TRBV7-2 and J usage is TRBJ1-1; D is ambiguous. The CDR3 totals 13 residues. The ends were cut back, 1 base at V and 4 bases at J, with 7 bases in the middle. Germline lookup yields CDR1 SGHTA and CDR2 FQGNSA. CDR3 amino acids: CASSLDYGTEAFF. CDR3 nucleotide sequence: TGTGCCAGCAGCTTAGACTATGGCACTGAAGCTTTCTTT.

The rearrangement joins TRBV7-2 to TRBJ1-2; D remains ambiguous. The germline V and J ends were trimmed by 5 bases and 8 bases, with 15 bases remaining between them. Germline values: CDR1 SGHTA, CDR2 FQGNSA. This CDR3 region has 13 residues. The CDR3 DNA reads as TGTGCCAGCAGCCAGAGGTCCGCGGGAGGCTACACCTTC. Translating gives CASSQRSAGGYTF.

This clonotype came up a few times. The chain's CDR3 is CASSIQGGELFF. DNA of the CDR3: TGTGCCAGCAGCATCCAGGGCGGGGAGCTGTTTTTT. The rearrangement joins TRBV7-7 to TRBJ2-2; D possibly corresponds to TRBD1 (5 bases). The length of the CDR3 is 12 residues. Germline loops: CDR1 SSHAT, CDR2 FNYEAQ (reference sequence). V lost 5 bases to trimming and J lost 7 bases, with 8 bases between them.

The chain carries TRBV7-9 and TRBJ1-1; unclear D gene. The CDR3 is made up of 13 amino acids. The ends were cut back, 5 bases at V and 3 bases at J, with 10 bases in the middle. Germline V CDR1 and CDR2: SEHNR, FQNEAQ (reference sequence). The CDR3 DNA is TGTGCCAGCAGCGCGATAGTGGACACTGAAGCTTTCTTT. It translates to CASSAIVDTEAFF.

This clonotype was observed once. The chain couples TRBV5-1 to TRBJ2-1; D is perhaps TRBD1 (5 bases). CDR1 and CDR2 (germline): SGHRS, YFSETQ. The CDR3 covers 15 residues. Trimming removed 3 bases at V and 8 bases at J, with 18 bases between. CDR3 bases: TGCGCCAGCAGCTCTAATCAGGGTATGGTCGATGAGCAGTTCTTC. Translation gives CASSSNQGMVDEQFF. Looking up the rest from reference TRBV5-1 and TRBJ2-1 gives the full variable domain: KAGVTQTPRYLIKTRGQQVTLSCSPISGHRSVSWYQQTPGQGLQFLFEYFSETQRNKGNFPGRFSGRQFSNSRSEMNVSTLELGDSALYLCASSSNQGMVDEQFFGPGTRLTVL.

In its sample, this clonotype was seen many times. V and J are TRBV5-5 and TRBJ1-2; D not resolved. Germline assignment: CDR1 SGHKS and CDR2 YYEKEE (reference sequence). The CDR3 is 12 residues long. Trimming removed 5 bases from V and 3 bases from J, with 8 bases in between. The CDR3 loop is CASSRRDYGYTF. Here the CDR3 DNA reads TGTGCCAGCAGTCGACGGGACTATGGCTACACCTTC.

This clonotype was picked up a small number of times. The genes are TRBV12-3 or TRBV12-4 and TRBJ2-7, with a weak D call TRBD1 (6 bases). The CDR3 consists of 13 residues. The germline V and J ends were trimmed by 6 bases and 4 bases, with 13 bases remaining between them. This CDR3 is CASRFGQNYEQYF. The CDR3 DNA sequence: TGTGCCAGCAGATTCGGACAGAATTACGAGCAGTACTTC.

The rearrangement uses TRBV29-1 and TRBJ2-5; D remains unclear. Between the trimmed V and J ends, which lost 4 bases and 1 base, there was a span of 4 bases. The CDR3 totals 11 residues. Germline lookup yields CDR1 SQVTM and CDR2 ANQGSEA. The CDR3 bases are TGCAGCGTTGGCGTCCAAGAGACCCAGTACTTC. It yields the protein CSVGVQETQYF. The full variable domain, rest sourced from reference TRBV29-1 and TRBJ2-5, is SAVISQKPSRDICQRGTSLTIQCQVDSQVTMMFWYRQQPGQSLTLIATANQGSEATYESGFVIDKFPISRPNLTFSTLTVSNMSPEDSSIYLCSVGVQETQYFGPGTRLLVL.

The CDR3 protein is CASGWGMNTEAFF. Written as DNA, the CDR3 is TGTGCCAGTGGCTGGGGCATGAACACTGAAGCTTTCTTT. The chain joins TRBV19 to TRBJ1-1, with D possibly matching TRBD1 (5 bases). V was trimmed by 8 bases and J by 0 bases, leaving 10 bases between them. The CDR3 is made up of 13 amino acids. Germline V lookup: CDR1 LNHDA, CDR2 SQIVND (reference sequence).

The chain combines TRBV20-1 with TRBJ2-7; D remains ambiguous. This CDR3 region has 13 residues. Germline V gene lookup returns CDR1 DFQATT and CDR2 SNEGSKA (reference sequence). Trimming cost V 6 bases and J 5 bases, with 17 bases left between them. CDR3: CSARSPVQDEQYV. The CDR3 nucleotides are TGCAGTGCAAGATCCCCAGTCCAGGACGAGCAGTACGTC.

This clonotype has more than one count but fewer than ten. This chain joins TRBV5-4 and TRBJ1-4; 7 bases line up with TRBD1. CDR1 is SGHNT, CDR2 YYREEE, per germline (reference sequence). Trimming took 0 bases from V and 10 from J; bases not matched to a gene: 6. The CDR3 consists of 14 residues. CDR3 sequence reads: CASSLEDRAGKLFF. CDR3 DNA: TGTGCCAGCAGCTTGGAAGACAGGGCAGGAAAACTGTTTTTT.

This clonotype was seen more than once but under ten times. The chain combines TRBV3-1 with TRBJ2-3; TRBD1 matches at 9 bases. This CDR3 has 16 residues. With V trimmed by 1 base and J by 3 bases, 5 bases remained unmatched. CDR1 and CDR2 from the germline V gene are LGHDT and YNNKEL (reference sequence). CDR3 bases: TGTGCCAGCAGCCAAGGTCGGACAGGGGCGACAGATACGCAGTATTTT. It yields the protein CASSQGRTGATDTQYF.

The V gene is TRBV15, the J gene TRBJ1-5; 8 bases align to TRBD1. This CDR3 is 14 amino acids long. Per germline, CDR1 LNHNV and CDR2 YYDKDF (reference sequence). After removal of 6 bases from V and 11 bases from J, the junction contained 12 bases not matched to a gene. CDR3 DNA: TGTGCCACCAGTATAACAGGGGGGGATCATGCCCAGCATTTT. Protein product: CATSITGGDHAQHF.

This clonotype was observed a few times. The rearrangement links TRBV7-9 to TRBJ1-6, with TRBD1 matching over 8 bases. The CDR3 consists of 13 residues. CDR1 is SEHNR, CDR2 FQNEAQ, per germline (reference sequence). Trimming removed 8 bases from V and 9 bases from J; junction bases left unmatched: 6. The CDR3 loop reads CASRGQGFSPLHF. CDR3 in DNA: TGTGCCAGCCGAGGACAGGGATTTTCACCCCTCCACTTT.

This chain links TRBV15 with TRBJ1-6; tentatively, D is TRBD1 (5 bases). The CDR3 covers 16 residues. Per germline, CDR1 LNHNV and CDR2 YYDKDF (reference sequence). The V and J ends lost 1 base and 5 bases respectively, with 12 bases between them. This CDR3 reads CATSRGRGGNNSPLHF. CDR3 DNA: TGTGCCACCAGCAGAGGTAGGGGTGGGAATAATTCACCCCTCCACTTT.

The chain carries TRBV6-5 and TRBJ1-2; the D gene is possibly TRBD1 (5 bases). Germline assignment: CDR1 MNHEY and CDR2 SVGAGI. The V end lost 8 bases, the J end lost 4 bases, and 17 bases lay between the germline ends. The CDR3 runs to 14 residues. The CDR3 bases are TGTGCCAGCTGGTCTTCAGGGAAGGGCTATGGCTACACCTTC. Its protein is CASWSSGKGYGYTF.